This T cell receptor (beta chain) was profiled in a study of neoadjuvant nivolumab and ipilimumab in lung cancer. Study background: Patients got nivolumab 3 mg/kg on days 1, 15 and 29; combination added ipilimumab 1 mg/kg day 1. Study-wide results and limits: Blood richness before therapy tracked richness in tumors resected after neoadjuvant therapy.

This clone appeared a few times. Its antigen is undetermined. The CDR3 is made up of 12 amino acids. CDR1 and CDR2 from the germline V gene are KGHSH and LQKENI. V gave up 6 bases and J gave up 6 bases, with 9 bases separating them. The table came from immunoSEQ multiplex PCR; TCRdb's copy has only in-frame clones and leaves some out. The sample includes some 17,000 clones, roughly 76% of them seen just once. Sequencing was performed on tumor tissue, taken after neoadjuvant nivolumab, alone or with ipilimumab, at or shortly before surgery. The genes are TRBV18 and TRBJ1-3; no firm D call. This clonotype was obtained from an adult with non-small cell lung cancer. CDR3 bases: TGTGCCAGCTCCGTGGAAATAAACACCATATATTTT. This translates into CASSVEINTIYF.